A single sample is the source of the 26 T cell receptor beta chains below, sequenced in a study of blood T cell repertoires in COVID-19. Assay: immunoSEQ multiplex PCR; the TCRdb copy retains only in-frame clones and omits some. This table holds 150,000 or so clones, roughly nine tenths found once. The sequenced sample was PBMCs or T cells enriched from blood (not recorded which). The origin of the receptors is a woman aged 40 to 55 who had been exposed to COVID-19.

This clone is a singleton in its sample. The CDR3 loop is CASSLVGLAGYSSTDTQYF. The CDR3 DNA follows: TGTGCCAGCAGCTTAGTGGGACTAGCGGGATACTCTAGCACAGATACGCAGTATTTT. V gene TRBV7-2 combines with J gene TRBJ2-3, with TRBD2 matching over 13 bases. V lost 1 base and J lost 0; bases outside the gene matches: 7. This CDR3 comprises 19 residues. The germline gives CDR1 SGHTA, CDR2 FQGNSA.

The genes are TRBV19 and TRBJ2-3; TRBD1 matches 8 bases. Trimming took 6 bases from V and 7 from J; bases not matched to a gene: 9. CDR3 length: 14 amino acids. CDR1 is LNHDA, CDR2 SQIVND, per germline (reference sequence). CDR3 DNA sequence: TGTGCCAGTAGGACAGGGGCCTCGGCAAATACGCAGTATTTT. This translates into CASRTGASANTQYF.

This clone was counted a single time. J is TRBJ1-2 and V is TRBV12-3 or TRBV12-4; possible D gene TRBD1, 6 bases. The V gene lost 0 bases and the J gene lost 6 bases, with 8 bases spanning the gap. The CDR3 is 13 amino acids. CDR3 sequence reads: CASSLAPGDGYTF. Written as DNA, the CDR3 is TGTGCCAGCAGTTTAGCACCAGGGGATGGCTACACCTTC.

The chain has TRBV2 and TRBJ1-6; D not resolved. The germline gives CDR1 SNHLY, CDR2 FYNNEI. The length of the CDR3 is 12 residues. The germline V and J ends were trimmed by 5 bases and 7 bases, with 6 bases remaining between them. In DNA form, the CDR3 reads TGTGCCAGCAGTCGACACAATTCACCCCTCCACTTT. Translating it yields CASSRHNSPLHF.

This chain uses TRBV5-1 with TRBJ1-2; 8 positions match TRBD1. V gave up 2 bases and J gave up 6 bases; unmatched junction bases: 6. CDR3 length: 14 residues. Germline V lookup: CDR1 SGHRS, CDR2 YFSETQ. CDR3 loop: CASSFGPTGDGYTF. The CDR3 DNA sequence: TGCGCCAGCAGCTTCGGGCCGACAGGGGATGGCTACACCTTC.

V usage is TRBV19 and J usage is TRBJ1-1, with 9 nucleotides matching TRBD1. CDR1 and CDR2 from the germline V gene are LNHDA and SQIVND (reference sequence). CDR3 length equals 13 residues. V gave up 3 bases and J gave up 5 bases; unmatched junction bases: 1. CDR3: CASSMDRGTEAFF. The DNA for the CDR3 is TGTGCCAGTAGTATGGACAGGGGAACTGAAGCTTTCTTT. Supplemented by reference TRBV19 and TRBJ1-1, the full variable domain reads DGGITQSPKYLFRKEGQNVTLSCEQNLNHDAMYWYRQDPGQGLRLIYYSQIVNDFQKGDIAEGYSVSREKKESFPLTVTSAQKNPTAFYLCASSMDRGTEAFFGQGTRLTVV.

The rearrangement links TRBV19 to TRBJ1-1, with D possibly being TRBD1 (6 bases). CDR1 is LNHDA, CDR2 SQIVND, per germline (reference sequence). CDR3 size: 14 residues. Trimming removed 7 bases at V and 3 bases at J, with 15 bases between. In nucleotides, the CDR3 is TGTGCCAGTAAAACAGGGAGTATGGACACTGAAGCTTTCTTT. The encoded protein is CASKTGSMDTEAFF.

This sequence joins TRBV19 and TRBJ2-1; TRBD2 agrees at 11 bases. The CDR3 sequence is 19 residues long. Germline V gene lookup returns CDR1 LNHDA and CDR2 SQIVND (reference sequence). The junction had 10 bases not matched to a gene; V was cut back by 1 base and J by 2 bases. This CDR3 reads CASSIGGLAGGVTYNEQFF. CDR3 in DNA: TGTGCCAGTAGTATAGGAGGGCTAGCGGGAGGCGTTACCTACAATGAGCAGTTCTTC.

The J gene is TRBJ2-1, the V gene TRBV3-1 (or the pseudogene TRBV3-2); 7 bases map to TRBD2. The CDR3 sequence is 15 residues long. The ends lost 4 bases at V and 7 bases at J; junction bases unmatched: 10. The germline V gene encodes CDR1 LGHDT and CDR2 YNNKEL (reference sequence). The CDR3 spells CASSPGLGVRNEQFF. Written as DNA, the CDR3 is TGTGCCAGCAGCCCCGGACTAGGGGTGCGGAATGAGCAGTTCTTC.

The chain's CDR3 is CASSLAHGSNQPQHF. The CDR3 DNA follows: TGTGCCAGCAGCTTAGCCCACGGTAGCAATCAGCCCCAGCATTTT. The chain is built from TRBV7-8 and TRBJ1-5; D is unresolved. V lost 0 bases and J lost 0, with 6 bases in between. The CDR3 has 15 amino acids. Looked up from germline, CDR1 is SGHVS and CDR2 is FQNEAQ.

This chain uses TRBV9 with TRBJ2-3; D may be TRBD2 (5 bases). The V end was cut by 4 bases, the J end by 4 bases, with 10 bases between. CDR3 length equals 13 residues. Germline CDR1 is SGDLS and CDR2 is YYNGEE. This CDR3 is CASSLALADTQYF. As DNA, the CDR3 is TGTGCCAGCAGCCTAGCCTTAGCAGATACGCAGTATTTT.

This chain connects TRBV10-3 to TRBJ2-1; 12 bases are shared with TRBD2. CDR3 length equals 18 residues. Unmatched junction bases numbered 10, after V lost 6 bases and J lost 1 base. Per the germline V gene, CDR1 is ENHRY and CDR2 is SYGVKD. CDR3 protein: CAISVRLAGEGSYNEQFF. CDR3 sequence (DNA): TGTGCCATCAGCGTCCGACTAGCGGGAGAGGGGTCCTACAATGAGCAGTTCTTC.

This clone has a single count. The chain recombines TRBV6-5 with TRBJ1-1; 9 bases align to TRBD1. The CDR3 is made up of 12 amino acids. CDR1 and CDR2 (germline): MNHEY, SVGAGI. V shed 7 bases and J 6 bases; nucleotides not matched to a gene: 3. CDR3 region: CASKTGGPEAFF. The CDR3 DNA reads as TGTGCCAGCAAAACAGGGGGCCCTGAAGCTTTCTTT.

V is TRBV18 and J is TRBJ2-5; D is possibly TRBD2 (6 bases). The CDR3 spans 14 residues. Per the germline V gene, CDR1 is KGHSH and CDR2 is LQKENI. The V end was cut by 3 bases, the J end by 5 bases, with 13 bases between. The CDR3 spells CASSPSGLAETQYF. DNA for the CDR3: TGTGCCAGCTCACCGTCGGGACTCGCGGAGACCCAGTACTTC.

The V gene is TRBV29-1, the J gene TRBJ2-7; D is ambiguous. Trimming cost V 8 bases and J 0 bases, with 11 bases left between them. The length of the CDR3 is 12 residues. Germline CDR1 is SQVTM and CDR2 is ANQGSEA. CDR3 sequence: CSYQANSYEQYF. Here the CDR3 DNA reads TGCAGCTACCAGGCAAACTCCTACGAGCAGTACTTC.

V is TRBV6-4 and J is TRBJ1-6; D is possibly TRBD1 (6 bases). The ends were cut back, 6 bases at V and 7 bases at J, with 10 bases in the middle. The CDR3 is made up of 13 amino acids. Germline CDR1 MRHNA, CDR2 SNTAGT. The CDR3 loop is CASSRGENSPLHF. CDR3 DNA sequence: TGTGCCAGCAGCAGGGGCGAAAATTCACCCCTCCACTTT.

The chain combines TRBV5-1 with TRBJ2-3; TRBD2 matches 10 bases. The CDR3 is 15 amino acids. V shed 4 bases and J 5 bases; nucleotides not matched to a gene: 7. Germline V lookup: CDR1 SGHRS, CDR2 YFSETQ. The CDR3 DNA sequence: TGCGCCAGCAGCCCAAAGACTAGCGGGTTAGATACGCAGTATTTT. This translates into CASSPKTSGLDTQYF.

The chain is built from TRBV28 and TRBJ1-2; tentative D call: TRBD1 (6 bases). The CDR3 runs 14 residues. Germline CDR1 reads MDHEN; CDR2 reads SYDVKM. V was shortened by 5 bases and J by 6 bases, with 16 bases between the two germline ends. CDR3 residues: CASSHGQLRDGYTF. For the CDR3, the DNA is TGTGCCAGCAGTCACGGACAGTTACGAGATGGCTACACCTTC.

The chain uses TRBV28 and TRBJ2-7; D is ambiguous. Germline lookup yields CDR1 MDHEN and CDR2 SYDVKM. The V end lost 7 bases, the J end lost 3 bases, and 13 bases lay between the germline ends. The CDR3 is 13 amino acids. CDR3 loop: CASKSRRVYEQYF. The CDR3 nucleotides read TGTGCCAGCAAATCGAGGAGAGTCTACGAGCAGTACTTC.

The chain uses TRBV24-1 and TRBJ2-1; 12 bases are shared with TRBD1. Germline V gives CDR1 KGHDR, CDR2 SFDVKD. There are 16 residues in the CDR3. After removal of 4 bases from V and 4 bases from J, the junction contained 4 bases not matched to a gene. The DNA of the CDR3 is TGTGCCACCAGTGACGGGGGACAGGGGGCGTACAATGAGCAGTTCTTC. Its protein product is CATSDGGQGAYNEQFF.

V usage is TRBV9 and J usage is TRBJ1-2, with 8 bases lining up with TRBD1. V lost 4 bases and J lost 4; bases outside the gene matches: 3. The germline CDR1 and CDR2 sequences are SGDLS and YYNGEE. This CDR3 has 13 residues. CDR3 loop: CASSRGQVYGYTF. CDR3 DNA sequence: TGTGCCAGCAGCAGGGGACAGGTCTATGGCTACACCTTC. Based on the CDR3 plus reference TRBV9 and TRBJ1-2, the full variable domain is DSGVTQTPKHLITATGQRVTLRCSPRSGDLSVYWYQQSLDQGLQFLIQYYNGEERAKGNILERFSAQQFPDLHSELNLSSLELGDSALYFCASSRGQVYGYTFGSGTRLTVV.

The J gene is TRBJ2-2, the V gene TRBV28; 10 bases are shared with TRBD1. Germline CDR1 and CDR2: MDHEN and SYDVKM. The CDR3 spans 15 residues. The V gene end was trimmed by 6 bases and the J gene end by 6 bases; junction bases not matched to a gene: 7. DNA of the CDR3: TGTGCCAGCAGCGCATCCGGGACAGGGGCCGGGGAGCTGTTTTTT. It specifies CASSASGTGAGELFF.

CDR3 coding DNA: TGCGCCAGCAGCCAAGATAACCCTAGCGGGGGGATCGATGAGCAGTTCTTC. Protein product: CASSQDNPSGGIDEQFF. J is TRBJ2-1 and V is TRBV4-3; 11 nucleotides line up with TRBD2. J was trimmed by 8 bases and V by 0 bases; bases with no gene match: 9. The CDR3 contains 17 residues. In germline, CDR1 is LGHNA, CDR2 YSLEER.

This chain uses TRBV11-2 with TRBJ2-1, with 14 bases aligning to TRBD2. V was clipped by 5 bases and J by 6 bases; unmatched bases: 3. There are 15 residues in the CDR3. The germline CDR1 and CDR2 sequences are SGHAT and FQNNGV. The CDR3 region is CASSTGLAGGNEQFF. The CDR3 region has the DNA TGTGCCAGCAGCACCGGACTAGCGGGAGGCAATGAGCAGTTCTTC.

The chain has TRBV2 and TRBJ2-7, with 9 bases lining up with TRBD1. This CDR3 comprises 12 residues. Trimming removed 7 bases from V and 3 bases from J; junction bases left unmatched: 1. Germline V gene sequence: CDR1 SNHLY, CDR2 FYNNEI. CDR3 loop: CASTDRGYEQYF. CDR3 nucleotide sequence: TGTGCCAGCACGGACAGGGGCTACGAGCAGTACTTC.

The chain has TRBV5-1 and TRBJ1-3; 7 nucleotides line up with TRBD1. CDR3 length equals 15 residues. Losses at the gene ends were 4 bases for V and 3 bases for J; bases not matched to a gene: 7. CDR1 and CDR2 (germline): SGHRS, YFSETQ. CDR3 protein: CASSKTGAGGNTIYF. In DNA, the CDR3 is TGCGCCAGCAGCAAAACAGGGGCGGGTGGAAACACCATATATTTT.